This T cell receptor (beta chain) comes out of a study of high-grade serous ovarian cancer treatment subgroups. Study overall: Samples averaged 14,192 reads and roughly 7,700 unique TCR beta rearrangements.

Study-wide findings and caveats: Bulk tumor TCR sequencing gave no spatial information. Repertoire similarity ranged 0.11 to 0.79 between tumors of one patient. Repertoire analysis covered CDR3 alone, not CDR1 or CDR2.

Libraries were prepared by immunoSEQ multiplex PCR; TCRdb keeps only in-frame clonotypes and omits some of them. Counted here are about 4,800 clones, 78% occurring once; the ten biggest clones make up 8% to 10%. In regard to this clone: The antigen is undetermined.

The tumor samples were collected prior to definitive surgery or chemotherapy. The origin of this receptor is a human donor with high-grade serous ovarian cancer. The sample comprised tumor tissue.

The CDR3 spells CASSAGQGNYEQYF. The DNA for the CDR3 is TGTGCCAGCAGCGCGGGACAGGGGAATTACGAGCAGTACTTC. V is TRBV5-4 and J is TRBJ2-7; the match to TRBD1 covers 10 bases. Germline CDR1 SGHNT, CDR2 YYREEE (reference sequence). Trimming removed 4 bases from V and 4 bases from J; junction bases left unmatched: 5. CDR3 size: 14 residues.